Shown below are 18 T cell receptor beta chains from a single sample sequenced in a study of T cell responses to AZD1222 COVID-19 vaccine (dated by TCRdb to the early 2020s). The library relied on the immunoSEQ multiplex PCR assay. TCRdb obtained this table from immuneACCESS and retained in-frame rearrangements with V and J assigned. These tables miss some clones; where compared with another copy, unresolved V genes account for less than half of the shortfall, and the remainder is unexplained. Recorded for this sample are more than 60,000 clones; about 85% of them occurred a single time. The top ten constitute roughly 19% of the sample. In the paper's terms, the time point label means: baseline before first vaccination. The material was peripheral blood, obtained on day 0 of AZD1222 vaccination. The source of these receptors is an adult in good health.

The rearrangement links TRBV9 to TRBJ1-1; tentatively, D is TRBD1 (6 bases). The CDR3 is 13 amino acids. Germline V lookup: CDR1 SGDLS, CDR2 YYNGEE. Between the trimmed V and J ends, which lost 4 bases and 8 bases, there was a span of 15 bases. CDR3 region: CASSTRPTGEAFF. CDR3 DNA: TGTGCCAGCAGCACCCGACCGACAGGCGAAGCTTTCTTT. Full variable domain (missing parts from reference TRBV9 and TRBJ1-1): DSGVTQTPKHLITATGQRVTLRCSPRSGDLSVYWYQQSLDQGLQFLIQYYNGEERAKGNILERFSAQQFPDLHSELNLSSLELGDSALYFCASSTRPTGEAFFGQGTRLTVV.

The rearrangement joins TRBV7-8 to TRBJ2-2; unclear D gene. From germline, CDR1 is SGHVS and CDR2 FQNEAQ. The CDR3 covers 16 residues. The V gene lost 8 bases and the J gene lost 1 base, with 17 bases spanning the gap. CDR3 amino acids: CASSRNTLGNTGELFF. CDR3 DNA sequence: TGTGCCAGCTCCCGGAACACACTCGGGAACACCGGGGAGCTGTTTTTT.

The rearrangement links TRBV27 to TRBJ1-2, with D unresolved. V lost 6 bases and J 0 bases, leaving 5 bases between the germline ends. This CDR3 is built from 12 residues. Germline CDR1 is MNHEY and CDR2 is SMNVEV (reference sequence). CDR3 amino acids: CASSPTNYGYTF. The CDR3, as DNA: TGTGCCAGCAGCCCTACTAACTATGGCTACACCTTC.

The rearrangement links TRBV9 to TRBJ2-2; D call uncertain. The V gene's germline CDR1 is SGDLS and CDR2 YYNGEE. This CDR3 has 14 residues. V was cut by 0 bases and J by 3 bases, with 6 bases left in between. CDR3 amino acids: CASSVVLDTGELFF. The CDR3, as DNA: TGTGCCAGCAGCGTAGTTTTGGACACCGGGGAGCTGTTTTTT.

This chain joins TRBV14 and TRBJ2-5, with a possible D match to TRBD2 (5 bases). The germline gives CDR1 SGHDN, CDR2 FVKESK. The CDR3 totals 12 residues. V lost 4 bases, J lost 9 bases, and 12 bases lay in between. CDR3 in DNA: TGTGCCAGCAGCCGCCAGCCGGAGGCCCAGTACTTC. Protein: CASSRQPEAQYF.

V usage is TRBV6-4 and J usage is TRBJ2-7; D remains unclear. CDR1 and CDR2 from the germline V gene are MRHNA and SNTAGT. V lost 6 bases, J lost 0 bases, and 24 bases lay in between. The CDR3 totals 18 residues. The CDR3 loop is CASSFPPSVQPISYEQYF. Here the CDR3 DNA reads TGTGCCAGCAGCTTTCCCCCCAGTGTGCAGCCCATCTCCTACGAGCAGTACTTC.

The gene calls are TRBV5-1 and TRBJ2-5; 7 nucleotides match TRBD2. This CDR3 is built from 16 residues. J was trimmed by 2 bases and V by 0 bases; bases with no gene match: 7. Germline V gene lookup returns CDR1 SGHRS and CDR2 YFSETQ. CDR3 residues: CASSLALADKQETQYF. In nucleotides, the CDR3 is TGCGCCAGCAGCTTGGCCCTAGCGGATAAGCAAGAGACCCAGTACTTC.

V gene TRBV19 combines with J gene TRBJ2-3; D may be TRBD2 (5 bases). CDR1 LNHDA and CDR2 SQIVND come from the germline V gene (reference sequence). CDR3 length: 18 residues. The V end lost 5 bases, the J end lost 1 base, and 22 bases lay between the germline ends. CDR3 DNA: TGTGCCAGTAGTCTAAAGGCCTCAGGACTTATGGGCACAGATACGCAGTATTTT. Translating it yields CASSLKASGLMGTDTQYF.

The chain carries TRBV7-9 and TRBJ1-2; perhaps TRBD1 as D (6 bases). The ends were cut back, 5 bases at V and 6 bases at J, with 16 bases in the middle. The CDR3 has 14 amino acids. The germline CDR1 and CDR2 sequences are SEHNR and FQNEAQ (reference sequence). For the CDR3, the DNA is TGTGCCAGCAGCCCTTTTGACAGGACTCATGGCTACACCTTC. Amino acids: CASSPFDRTHGYTF.

DNA of the CDR3: TGTGCCAGCAGTTCGGAGGGACAGAATTCACCCCTCCACTTT. It encodes CASSSEGQNSPLHF. The chain carries TRBV7-9 and TRBJ1-6, with 7 bases matching TRBD1. V shed 6 bases, J shed 7 bases, and the junction held 6 bases outside the gene matches. The CDR3 spans 14 residues. The germline V gene encodes CDR1 SEHNR and CDR2 FQNEAQ (reference sequence).

In its sample, this clone was seen a few times. This chain links TRBV29-1 with TRBJ2-2; D possibly corresponds to TRBD2 (6 bases). CDR1 and CDR2 (germline): SQVTM, ANQGSEA. The V end lost 6 bases, the J end lost 2 bases, and 13 bases lay between the germline ends. The CDR3 totals 14 residues. CDR3 loop: CSVVGLYNTGELFF. In DNA, the CDR3 is TGCAGCGTCGTGGGACTTTACAACACCGGGGAGCTGTTTTTT.

The V and J genes are TRBV19 and TRBJ2-1; 8 bases fit TRBD1. Losses at the gene ends were 4 bases for V and 0 bases for J; bases not matched to a gene: 5. The CDR3 runs to 16 residues. Per the germline V gene, CDR1 is LNHDA and CDR2 is SQIVND (reference sequence). The CDR3 DNA reads as TGTGCCAGTAGTAACCGACAGGGGAGCTCCTACAATGAGCAGTTCTTC. Its translation is CASSNRQGSSYNEQFF. The full variable domain, rest sourced from reference TRBV19 and TRBJ2-1, is DGGITQSPKYLFRKEGQNVTLSCEQNLNHDAMYWYRQDPGQGLRLIYYSQIVNDFQKGDIAEGYSVSREKKESFPLTVTSAQKNPTAFYLCASSNRQGSSYNEQFFGPGTRLTVL.

The rearrangement joins TRBV12-3 or TRBV12-4 to TRBJ1-2, with D tentatively TRBD1 (6 bases). The CDR3 covers 13 residues. Trimming shortened V by 6 bases and J by 4 bases, and 12 bases separated the two germline ends. The DNA of the CDR3 is TGTGCCAGCAGGATGACAGGAGCCTATGGCTACACCTTC. Amino acid sequence: CASRMTGAYGYTF.

This chain links TRBV4-1 with TRBJ1-2; a possible D gene is TRBD1 (6 bases). Germline-derived CDR1 and CDR2 are MGHRA and YSYEKL. The CDR3 contains 16 residues. V was shortened by 0 bases and J by 1 base, with 12 bases between the two germline ends. The CDR3 region has the DNA TGCGCCAGCAGCCAAGACGGACAGCCTCGTAACTATGGCTACACCTTC. Its translation: CASSQDGQPRNYGYTF.

A few counts support this clone. The chain carries TRBV5-1 and TRBJ2-3; 7 bases agree with TRBD2. CDR1 and CDR2 from the germline V gene are SGHRS and YFSETQ. V dropped 2 bases and J dropped 5; count of bases not matched to a gene: 8. This CDR3 has 15 residues. The chain's CDR3 is CASSFRGVEGDTQYF. CDR3 nucleotides: TGCGCCAGCAGCTTCCGGGGGGTTGAGGGAGATACGCAGTATTTT.

This clone has just one count. The V and J genes are TRBV7-9 and TRBJ1-2; D uncertain. This CDR3 spans 15 amino acids. The germline V gene encodes CDR1 SEHNR and CDR2 FQNEAQ (reference sequence). V shed 0 bases and J shed 4 bases, with 12 bases lying between them. Written as DNA, the CDR3 is TGTGCCAGCAGCTTAGCGGCCAGTATTCCCTATGGCTACACCTTC. Encoded protein: CASSLAASIPYGYTF.

The chain couples TRBV7-3 to TRBJ2-5, with 11 bases fitting TRBD2. The V and J ends lost 4 bases and 5 bases, in that order; junction bases with no gene match: 9. The CDR3 sequence is 16 residues long. Germline CDR1 is SGHTA and CDR2 is FQGTGA. CDR3 amino acids: CASSSGLAVSGETQYF. The CDR3 region has the DNA TGTGCCAGCAGCTCGGGACTAGCGGTCTCGGGGGAGACCCAGTACTTC.

J is TRBJ2-3 and V is TRBV4-1, with a possible D match to TRBD1 (5 bases). V gave up 5 bases and J gave up 5 bases, with 17 bases separating them. Germline V CDR1 and CDR2: MGHRA, YSYEKL. The CDR3 totals 15 residues. The CDR3 is CASSGAHLPLDTQYF. CDR3 DNA sequence: TGCGCCAGCAGCGGGGCTCATCTACCCCTAGATACGCAGTATTTT.